What follows are 19 T cell receptor beta chains derived from one specimen sequenced in a study of blood T cell repertoires in COVID-19. Generated by immunoSEQ multiplex PCR, the TCRdb table keeps only in-frame clones and is missing some. The sample records more than 95,000 clones, around 86% being singletons. The source material was peripheral blood. These receptor sequences come from a human donor in a cohort sampled during active COVID-19.

J is TRBJ1-1 and V is TRBV27; D is possibly TRBD1 (6 bases). This CDR3 comprises 15 residues. V lost 7 bases to trimming and J lost 1 base, with 16 bases between them. Germline loops: CDR1 MNHEY, CDR2 SMNVEV (reference sequence). DNA for the CDR3: TGTGCCAGCACCAATTGGGGGCCCCCGAACACTGAAGCTTTCTTT. This encodes CASTNWGPPNTEAFF.

The chain links TRBV4-1 to TRBJ2-1; 10 bases agree with TRBD2. This CDR3 has 16 residues. J gave up 9 bases and V 0 bases, and 8 bases lay outside the gene matches. CDR1 and CDR2 (germline): MGHRA, YSYEKL. This CDR3 reads CASSQDLLAGVFEQFF. CDR3 nucleotide sequence: TGCGCCAGCAGCCAAGATCTCCTAGCGGGAGTTTTTGAGCAGTTCTTC.

V is TRBV6-5 and J is TRBJ2-2; tentatively, D is TRBD1 (6 bases). V lost 3 bases, J lost 6 bases, and 14 bases lay in between. CDR3 length equals 15 residues. Germline V gene sequence: CDR1 MNHEY, CDR2 SVGAGI. The CDR3, as DNA: TGTGCCAGCAGTTATTCCGGGACAAGGTCCGGGGAGCTGTTTTTT. As protein: CASSYSGTRSGELFF.

The rearrangement uses TRBV5-1 and TRBJ2-5, with 7 bases fitting TRBD1. The CDR3 has 15 residues. From germline, CDR1 is SGHRS and CDR2 YFSETQ. V shed 1 base, J shed 5 bases, and the junction held 8 bases outside the gene matches. Here the CDR3 reads CASSLTGTAKETQYF. The CDR3 DNA reads as TGCGCCAGCAGCTTGACCGGGACAGCAAAGGAGACCCAGTACTTC. Filled out from reference TRBV5-1 and TRBJ2-5, the complete variable domain reads KAGVTQTPRYLIKTRGQQVTLSCSPISGHRSVSWYQQTPGQGLQFLFEYFSETQRNKGNFPGRFSGRQFSNSRSEMNVSTLELGDSALYLCASSLTGTAKETQYFGPGTRLLVL.

V and J are TRBV5-1 and TRBJ1-4; 7 bases align to TRBD1. The CDR3 loop spans 15 amino acids. Germline trimming cut 2 bases from V and 5 bases from J; bases unmatched to any gene: 6. Germline CDR1 and CDR2: SGHRS and YFSETQ. The CDR3 DNA is TGCGCCAGCAGCTTTTCGTCAGGGGGAAATGAAAAACTGTTTTTT. This translates into CASSFSSGGNEKLFF.

This clone was found a few times. The genes are TRBV7-9 and TRBJ1-1; possibly TRBD1 for D (6 bases). Trimming pared 1 base from V and 4 bases from J, leaving 16 bases between. The CDR3 has 16 residues. Germline loops: CDR1 SEHNR, CDR2 FQNEAQ (reference sequence). This CDR3 is CASSLGNTGQGTEAFF. CDR3 sequence (DNA): TGTGCCAGCAGCTTAGGCAATACAGGGCAAGGCACTGAAGCTTTCTTT.

This chain uses TRBV10-1 with TRBJ2-2, with a possible D match to TRBD1 (7 bases). Per germline, CDR1 WNHNN and CDR2 SYGVQD (reference sequence). CDR3 size: 16 residues. V lost 1 base and J lost 3, with 12 bases in between. CDR3 sequence: CASSEWRGRDTGELFF. For the CDR3, the DNA is TGCGCCAGCAGTGAGTGGAGGGGGCGAGACACCGGGGAGCTGTTTTTT.

J is TRBJ1-4 and V is TRBV6-5; D gene uncertain. Per germline, CDR1 MNHEY and CDR2 SVGAGI. The CDR3 consists of 16 residues. V was clipped by 4 bases and J by 0 bases, with 12 bases between them. CDR3 protein: CASSSGKVSTNEKLFF. DNA of the CDR3: TGTGCCAGCAGTTCAGGAAAGGTCTCAACTAATGAAAAACTGTTTTTT.

The chain recombines TRBV10-1 with TRBJ2-7; 10 positions match TRBD1. Per the germline V gene, CDR1 is WNHNN and CDR2 is SYGVQD (reference sequence). After removal of 5 bases from V and 2 bases from J, the junction contained 12 bases not matched to a gene. The CDR3 has 17 residues. CDR3 DNA: TGCGCCAGCAGTCGAAGTCAGGGCGGGACAGGGGCCTACGAGCAGTACTTC. Amino acids: CASSRSQGGTGAYEQYF.

V and J are TRBV9 and TRBJ2-1, with a tentative D call TRBD1 (5 bases). Deletions cut 0 bases from V and 4 bases from J, with 8 bases between. Germline values: CDR1 SGDLS, CDR2 YYNGEE. The CDR3 spans 14 residues. CDR3 sequence reads: CASSVGGRYNEQFF. CDR3 coding DNA: TGTGCCAGCAGCGTAGGGGGCAGATACAATGAGCAGTTCTTC.

The V and J genes are TRBV6-5 and TRBJ2-7; 9 bases line up with TRBD1. V was pared by 7 bases and J by 3 bases, with 7 bases of the junction left unmatched. The CDR3 runs to 14 residues. Germline V gene data show CDR1 as MNHEY and CDR2 as SVGAGI. The CDR3 nucleotides read TGTGCCAGCACTTCCGGGACAGGGAACTACGAGCAGTACTTC. The encoded protein is CASTSGTGNYEQYF.

The V and J genes are TRBV20-1 and TRBJ1-1; the D is unclear. CDR3 size: 11 residues. CDR1 and CDR2 from the germline V gene are DFQATT and SNEGSKA (reference sequence). The germline V and J ends were trimmed by 3 bases and 4 bases, with 6 bases remaining between them. The DNA for the CDR3 is TGCAGTGCTAGTCGGGTCACTGAAGCTTTCTTT. Translated: CSASRVTEAFF.

This sequence joins TRBV5-1 and TRBJ1-2, with D tentatively TRBD1 (5 bases). CDR3 length equals 12 residues. The germline gives CDR1 SGHRS, CDR2 YFSETQ. Trimming shortened V by 5 bases and J by 4 bases, and 9 bases separated the two germline ends. Written as DNA, the CDR3 is TGCGCCAGCAGTGGGGCCGGCTATGGCTACACCTTC. This sequence encodes CASSGAGYGYTF. Full variable domain (missing parts from reference TRBV5-1 and TRBJ1-2): KAGVTQTPRYLIKTRGQQVTLSCSPISGHRSVSWYQQTPGQGLQFLFEYFSETQRNKGNFPGRFSGRQFSNSRSEMNVSTLELGDSALYLCASSGAGYGYTFGSGTRLTVV.

The genes are TRBV6-6 and TRBJ1-2; D may be TRBD1 (5 bases). The CDR3 contains 15 residues. V was pared by 5 bases and J by 0 bases, with 13 bases between. Germline assignment: CDR1 MNHNY and CDR2 SVGAGI (reference sequence). The CDR3, as DNA: TGTGCCAGCAGTGGGGGGGACTCTCCTAACTATGGCTACACCTTC. Translation gives CASSGGDSPNYGYTF.

The chain has TRBV3-1 (or the pseudogene TRBV3-2) and TRBJ2-1; TRBD1 matches 8 bases. J was trimmed by 6 bases and V by 0 bases; bases with no gene match: 4. CDR1 LGHDT and CDR2 YNNKEL come from the germline V gene (reference sequence). The CDR3 extends over 15 amino acids. The CDR3: CASSQDHRGVNEQFF. The CDR3 DNA is TGTGCCAGCAGCCAAGACCACAGGGGGGTCAATGAGCAGTTCTTC.

The rearrangement joins TRBV7-8 to TRBJ2-2; TRBD1 aligns across 8 bases. The CDR3 spans 15 residues. Germline-derived CDR1 and CDR2 are SGHVS and FQNEAQ. V dropped 5 bases and J dropped 1; count of bases not matched to a gene: 3. CDR3 sequence reads: CASSPGTGNTGELFF. The DNA for the CDR3 is TGTGCCAGCAGCCCCGGGACAGGGAACACCGGGGAGCTGTTTTTT.

The genes are TRBV7-2 and TRBJ2-7, with 8 bases that match TRBD2. From germline, CDR1 is SGHTA and CDR2 FQGNSA. The length of the CDR3 is 15 residues. The V segment lost 1 base and the J segment 2 bases; nucleotides outside the gene matches: 4. The CDR3: CASSLGAGGTYEQYF. CDR3 DNA sequence: TGTGCCAGCAGCTTAGGCGCGGGAGGTACCTACGAGCAGTACTTC.

The chain combines TRBV2 with TRBJ2-5; no reliable D call. Germline values: CDR1 SNHLY, CDR2 FYNNEI. The CDR3 consists of 14 residues. V shed 4 bases and J shed 0 bases, with 9 bases lying between them. The CDR3 reads CASSVKTYQETQYF. The DNA of the CDR3 is TGTGCCAGCAGTGTTAAGACTTACCAAGAGACCCAGTACTTC.

The gene calls are TRBV30 and TRBJ2-7; D is perhaps TRBD1 (5 bases). V gave up 2 bases and J gave up 6 bases, with 14 bases separating them. CDR1 is GTSNPN, CDR2 SVGIG, per germline (reference sequence). This CDR3 comprises 13 residues. The DNA of the CDR3 is TGTGCCTGGAGTATGGGGCTCGGTCTCGAGCAGTACTTC. Translated, it gives CAWSMGLGLEQYF. The whole variable domain, remainder taken from reference TRBV30 and TRBJ2-7, is SQTIHQWPATLVQPVGSPLSLECTVEGTSNPNLYWYRQAAGRGLQLLFYSVGIGQISSEVPQNLSASRPQDRQFILSSKKLLLSDSGFYLCAWSMGLGLEQYFGPGTRLTVT.